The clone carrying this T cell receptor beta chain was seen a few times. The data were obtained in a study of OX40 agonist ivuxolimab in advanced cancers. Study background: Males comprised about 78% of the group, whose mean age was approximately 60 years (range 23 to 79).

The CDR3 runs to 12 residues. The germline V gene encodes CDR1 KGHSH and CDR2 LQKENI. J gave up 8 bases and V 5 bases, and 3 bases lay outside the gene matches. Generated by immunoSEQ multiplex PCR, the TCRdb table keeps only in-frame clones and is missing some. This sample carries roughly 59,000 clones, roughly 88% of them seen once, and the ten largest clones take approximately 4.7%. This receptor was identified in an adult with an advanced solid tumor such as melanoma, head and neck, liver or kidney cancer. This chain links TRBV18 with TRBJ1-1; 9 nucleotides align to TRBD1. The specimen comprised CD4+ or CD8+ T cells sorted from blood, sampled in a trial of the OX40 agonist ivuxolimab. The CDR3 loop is CASSTGQGEAFF. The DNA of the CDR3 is TGTGCCAGCTCAACGGGACAGGGAGAAGCTTTCTTT.